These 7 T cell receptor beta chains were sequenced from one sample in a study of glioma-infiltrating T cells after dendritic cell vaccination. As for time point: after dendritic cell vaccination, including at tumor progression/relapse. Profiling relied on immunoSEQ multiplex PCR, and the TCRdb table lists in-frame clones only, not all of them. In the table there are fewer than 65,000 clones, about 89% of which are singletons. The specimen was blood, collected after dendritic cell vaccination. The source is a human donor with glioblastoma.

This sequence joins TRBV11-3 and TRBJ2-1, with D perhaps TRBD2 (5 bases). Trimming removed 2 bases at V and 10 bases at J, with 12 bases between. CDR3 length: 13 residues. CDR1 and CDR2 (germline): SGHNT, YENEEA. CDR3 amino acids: CASSLPTSSEQFF. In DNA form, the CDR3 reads TGTGCCAGCAGCTTACCTACTAGTTCCGAGCAGTTCTTC.

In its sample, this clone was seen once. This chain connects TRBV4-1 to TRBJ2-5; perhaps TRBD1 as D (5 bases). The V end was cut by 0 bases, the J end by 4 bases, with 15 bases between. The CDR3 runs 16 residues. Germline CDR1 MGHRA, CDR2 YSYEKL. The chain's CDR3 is CASSQDIRTGRETQYF. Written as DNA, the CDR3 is TGCGCCAGCAGCCAAGATATCAGAACAGGACGAGAGACCCAGTACTTC.

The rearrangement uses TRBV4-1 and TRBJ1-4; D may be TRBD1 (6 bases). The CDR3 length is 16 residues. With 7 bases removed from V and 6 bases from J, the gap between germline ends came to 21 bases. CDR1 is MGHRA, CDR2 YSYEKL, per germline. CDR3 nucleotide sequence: TGCGCCAGCACCGCGAACGGGGGGGGCGGTGATGAAAAACTGTTTTTT. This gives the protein CASTANGGGGDEKLFF.

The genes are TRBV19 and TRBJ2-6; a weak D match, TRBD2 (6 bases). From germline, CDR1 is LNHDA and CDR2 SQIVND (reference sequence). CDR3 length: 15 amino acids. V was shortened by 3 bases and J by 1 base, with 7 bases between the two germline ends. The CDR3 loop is CASSIGGSGANVLTF. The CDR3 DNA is TGTGCCAGTAGTATCGGAGGGTCTGGGGCCAACGTCCTGACTTTC.

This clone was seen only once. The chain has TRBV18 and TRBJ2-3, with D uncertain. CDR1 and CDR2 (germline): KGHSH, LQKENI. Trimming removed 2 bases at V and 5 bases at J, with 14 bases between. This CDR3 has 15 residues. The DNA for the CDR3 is TGTGCCAGCTCACCAGGGTCCGGAGCCGGAGATACGCAGTATTTT. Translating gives CASSPGSGAGDTQYF.

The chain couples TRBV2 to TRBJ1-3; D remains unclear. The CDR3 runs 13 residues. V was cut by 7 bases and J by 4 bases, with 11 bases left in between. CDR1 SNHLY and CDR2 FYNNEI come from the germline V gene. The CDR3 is CASTSGIGNTIYF. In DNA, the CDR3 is TGTGCCAGCACCTCCGGGATCGGAAACACCATATATTTT.

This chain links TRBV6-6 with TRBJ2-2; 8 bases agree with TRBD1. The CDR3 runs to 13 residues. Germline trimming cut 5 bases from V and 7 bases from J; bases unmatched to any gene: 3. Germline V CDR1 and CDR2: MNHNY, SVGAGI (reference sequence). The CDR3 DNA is TGTGCCAGCAGTCAGGGGGCCGGCGGGGAGCTGTTTTTT. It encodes CASSQGAGGELFF.